This TCR beta chain was recovered during a study of T cell repertoires in cytomegalovirus infection. Study background: CMV infection and matching HLA type were both indicated by public TCR beta signatures.

Germline loops: CDR1 SGHAT, CDR2 FQNNGV. Trimming removed 2 bases from V and 3 bases from J, with 8 bases in between. The CDR3 runs 13 residues. One entry per CDR3 protein, called by TCRdb with MiXCR from the reads. The data contain some 180,000 distinct CDR3 sequences, 15% to 20% of them singletons. Notes on this clonotype: What it binds is unknown.

Study-wide findings and caveats: In two of eight donors, the top clonotype was HLA-C-restricted CMV-specific.

The material sequenced was CD8+ T cells from PBMCs. The TCR comes from a human donor in good health (CMV status not recorded). Some clones in this sample may be carry-over from other donors' samples. The rearrangement joins TRBV11-2 to TRBJ2-7; the D is unclear. The CDR3 DNA sequence: TGTGCCAGCAGCTTAAGTACATACTACGAGCAGTACTTC. It is translated as CASSLSTYYEQYF.